The source of this TCR beta chain is a study of T cells in Graves' hyperthyroidism and ophthalmopathy. Amplified TCR beta CDR3 regions came from RNA transcripts. RT-PCR in the first round (using the HTBI primer set) targeted the TCR CDR3. TCRdb recomputed calls from the multiplex PCR reads with MiXCR, one row per CDR3 protein. The sample holds approximately 500,000 distinct CDR3 sequences, 46% seen once. Diagnoses used clinical symptoms, serum thyroxine and TRAb, thyroid ultrasound and orbital computed tomography. V lost 3 bases to trimming and J lost 0 bases, with 14 bases between them. Germline loops: CDR1 DFQATT, CDR2 SNEGSKA (reference sequence). The CDR3 runs to 15 residues.

The sequencing sample was made of peripheral blood or thyroid tissue (not recorded which). The chain uses TRBV20-1 and TRBJ2-5; D possibly corresponds to TRBD2 (6 bases). The clonotype originates from a woman aged 18-35 years with Graves' hyperthyroidism. The chain's CDR3 is CSASASETYQETQYF. For the CDR3, the DNA is TGCAGTGCTAGTGCTAGCGAGACCTACCAAGAGACCCAGTACTTC.